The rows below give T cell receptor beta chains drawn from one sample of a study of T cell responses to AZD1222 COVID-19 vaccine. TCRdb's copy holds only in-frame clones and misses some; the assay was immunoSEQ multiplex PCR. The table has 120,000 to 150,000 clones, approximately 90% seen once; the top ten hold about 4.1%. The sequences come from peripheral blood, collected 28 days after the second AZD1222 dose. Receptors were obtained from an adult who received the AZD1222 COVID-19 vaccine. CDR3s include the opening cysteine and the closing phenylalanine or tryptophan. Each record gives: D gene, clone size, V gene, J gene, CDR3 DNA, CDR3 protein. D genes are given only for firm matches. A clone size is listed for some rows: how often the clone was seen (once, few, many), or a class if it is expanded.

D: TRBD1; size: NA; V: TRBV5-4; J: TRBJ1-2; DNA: TGTGCCAGCAGCTCGGGACAGGGGGTACCTAACTATGGCTACACCTTC; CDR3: CASSSGQGVPNYGYTF
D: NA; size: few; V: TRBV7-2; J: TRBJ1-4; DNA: TGTGCCAGCAGCTTAAGGACATGGGAAAAACTGTTTTTT; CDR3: CASSLRTWEKLFF
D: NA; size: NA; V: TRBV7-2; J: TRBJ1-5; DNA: TGTGCCAGCAGTCAAAGTGCGTATAGCAATCAGCCCCAGCATTTT; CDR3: CASSQSAYSNQPQHF
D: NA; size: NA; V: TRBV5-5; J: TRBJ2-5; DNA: TGTGCCAGCAGCTTGGTGGGCCAGGGTATGGAGACCCAGTACTTC; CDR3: CASSLVGQGMETQYF
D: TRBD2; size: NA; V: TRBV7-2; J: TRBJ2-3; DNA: TGTGCCAGCAGCCGCGGGAGATCCCCAGATACGCAGTATTTT; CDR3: CASSRGRSPDTQYF
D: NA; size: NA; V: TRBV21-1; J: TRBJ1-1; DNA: TGTGCCAGCAGGACTCCTGTCGACCCCCAATTTGAAGCTTTCTTT; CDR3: CASRTPVDPQFEAFF
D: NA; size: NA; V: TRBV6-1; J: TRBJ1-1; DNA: TGTGCCAGCAGTGAAGCTTTTCTGGGGTCACACACTGAAGCTTTCTTT; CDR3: CASSEAFLGSHTEAFF
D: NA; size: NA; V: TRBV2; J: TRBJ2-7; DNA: TGTGCCAGCAGTGAACAGGGTCGAGGGCAGTACTTC; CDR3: CASSEQGRGQYF
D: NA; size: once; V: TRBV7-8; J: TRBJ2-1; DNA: TGTGCCAGCAGCTTAGCGCATATCGGTGTCGATGAGCAGTTCTTC; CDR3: CASSLAHIGVDEQFF
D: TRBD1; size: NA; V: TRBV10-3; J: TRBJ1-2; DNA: TGTGCCATCAGTGGAACAGGGGCCCACCCGAACTATGGCTACACCTTC; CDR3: CAISGTGAHPNYGYTF
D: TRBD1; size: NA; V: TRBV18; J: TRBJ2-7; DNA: TGTGCCAGCTCACCCCCGGGACAGGGAAACTACGAGCAGTACTTC; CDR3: CASSPPGQGNYEQYF
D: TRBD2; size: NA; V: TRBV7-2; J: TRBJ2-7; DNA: TGTGCCAGCAGCTTAACGCTAGCGGGGGGGCTACTCGAGCAGTACTTC; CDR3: CASSLTLAGGLLEQYF
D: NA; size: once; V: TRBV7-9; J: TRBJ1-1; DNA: TGTGCCAGCAGCTTACACCACGCAGTGTCTGAAGCTTTCTTT; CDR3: CASSLHHAVSEAFF
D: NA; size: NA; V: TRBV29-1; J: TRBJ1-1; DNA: TGCAGCGTCGCGGGAGGGAAGGGGGGCACTGAAGCTTTCTTT; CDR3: CSVAGGKGGTEAFF
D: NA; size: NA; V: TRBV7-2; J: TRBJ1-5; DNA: TGTGCCAGCAGCTCGCAGGGATATAGCAATCAGCCCCAGCATTTT; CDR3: CASSSQGYSNQPQHF
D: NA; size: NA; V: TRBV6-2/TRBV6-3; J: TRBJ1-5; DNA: TGTGCCAGCAGTTACTCCCATCAGCCCCAGCATTTT; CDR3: CASSYSHQPQHF
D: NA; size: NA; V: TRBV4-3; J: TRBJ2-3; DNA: TGCGCCAGCAGCCAAGGGTATCTGACAGATACGCAGTATTTT; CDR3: CASSQGYLTDTQYF
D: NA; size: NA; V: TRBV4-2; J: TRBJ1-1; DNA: TGTGCCAGCAGCACCCTTGGGAGCGCTGAAGCTTTCTTT; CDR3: CASSTLGSAEAFF
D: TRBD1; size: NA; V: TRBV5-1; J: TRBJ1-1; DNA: TGCGCCAGCAGCATAGACAGGGCGAACACTGAAGCTTTCTTT; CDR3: CASSIDRANTEAFF
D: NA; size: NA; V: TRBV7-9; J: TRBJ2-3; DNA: TGTGCCAGCAGCTCCGGGGTGGGGGGCACAGATACGCAGTATTTT; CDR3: CASSSGVGGTDTQYF
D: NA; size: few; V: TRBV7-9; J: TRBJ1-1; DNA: TGTGCCAGCAGCCCAGGCTCGAATGTTGGGACTGAAGCTTTCTTT; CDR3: CASSPGSNVGTEAFF
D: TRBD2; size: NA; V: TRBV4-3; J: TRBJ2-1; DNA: TGCGCCAGCAGCCAAGATGGGACGGGGGGGTCTAATGAGCAGTTCTTC; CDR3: CASSQDGTGGSNEQFF
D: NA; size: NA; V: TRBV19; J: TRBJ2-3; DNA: TGTGCCAGTAGTATAGCCGGATGGCAGAACACAGATACGCAGTATTTT; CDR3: CASSIAGWQNTDTQYF
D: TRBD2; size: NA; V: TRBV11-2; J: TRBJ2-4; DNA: TGTGCCAGTGGCTGGCTAGCGGGAAAAAACATTCAGTACTTC; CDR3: CASGWLAGKNIQYF
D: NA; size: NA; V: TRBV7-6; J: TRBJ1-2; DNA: TGTGCCAGCAGCCGAATACCCTTTCTCTTCTTAGCTAACTATGGCTACACCTTC; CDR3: CASSRIPFLFLANYGYTF
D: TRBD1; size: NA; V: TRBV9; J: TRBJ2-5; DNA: TGTGCCAGCAGCCTATCGACAGGGGGCTCGCAAGAGACCCAGTACTTC; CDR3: CASSLSTGGSQETQYF
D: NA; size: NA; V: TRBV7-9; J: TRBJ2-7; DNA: TGTGCCAGCAGCCCTGGACAGACATCCTACGAGCAGTACTTC; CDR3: CASSPGQTSYEQYF
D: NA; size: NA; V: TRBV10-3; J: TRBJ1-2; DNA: TGTGCCATCAGTGAGTCAGAGCTATTCACTAACTATGGCTACACCTTC; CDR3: CAISESELFTNYGYTF
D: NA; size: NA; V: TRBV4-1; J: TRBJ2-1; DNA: TGCGCCAGCAGCCATTCACTAGATGTCAATGAGCAGTTCTTC; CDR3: CASSHSLDVNEQFF
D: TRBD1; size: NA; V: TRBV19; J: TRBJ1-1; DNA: TGTGCCAGTAGTCCACAGGGGCGGGTGGGCACTGAAGCTTTCTTT; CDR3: CASSPQGRVGTEAFF
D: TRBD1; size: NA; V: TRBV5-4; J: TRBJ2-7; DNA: TGTGCCAGCAGTTCCGGGACAGGGACCTACGAGCAGTACTTC; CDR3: CASSSGTGTYEQYF
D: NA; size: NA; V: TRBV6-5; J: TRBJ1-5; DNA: TGTGCCAGCAGTTACTCGTTACAGCAAAATCAGCCCCAGCATTTT; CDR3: CASSYSLQQNQPQHF
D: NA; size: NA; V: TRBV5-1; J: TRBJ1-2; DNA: TGCGCCAGCAGCTTGGCTGGGACAAAGAACTATGGCTACACCTTC; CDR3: CASSLAGTKNYGYTF
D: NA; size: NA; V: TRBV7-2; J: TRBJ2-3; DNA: TGTGCCAGCAGCTTAGGGTGGACTAGCACAGATACGCAGTATTTT; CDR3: CASSLGWTSTDTQYF
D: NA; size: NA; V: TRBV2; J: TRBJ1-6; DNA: TGTGCCAGCAGTGCCGCAGGGGACAATTCACCCCTCCACTTT; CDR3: CASSAAGDNSPLHF
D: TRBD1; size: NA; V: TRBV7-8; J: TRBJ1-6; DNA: TGTGCCAGCAGCTTAGCCCCCACAGGGGTGTATTCACCCCTCCACTTT; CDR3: CASSLAPTGVYSPLHF
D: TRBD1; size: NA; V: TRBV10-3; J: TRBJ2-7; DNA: TGTGCCATCCGGACAGGGGGTGGCGAGCAGTACTTC; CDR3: CAIRTGGGEQYF
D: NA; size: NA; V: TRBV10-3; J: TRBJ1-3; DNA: TGTGCCATCAGATCGGACAGCTCTGGAAACACCATATATTTT; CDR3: CAIRSDSSGNTIYF
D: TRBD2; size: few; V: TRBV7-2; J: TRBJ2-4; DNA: TGTGCCAGCAGCTTAGTAGCGGGTTTAGCCAAAAACATTCAGTACTTC; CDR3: CASSLVAGLAKNIQYF
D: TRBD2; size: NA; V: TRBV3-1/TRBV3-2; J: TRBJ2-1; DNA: TGTGCCAGCACTTCTAGCGGGGGGAGCTATGAGCAGTTCTTC; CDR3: CASTSSGGSYEQFF
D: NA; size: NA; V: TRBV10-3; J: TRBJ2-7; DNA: TGTGCCATCAGTACAGGATCGGGGTACGAGCAGTACTTC; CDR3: CAISTGSGYEQYF
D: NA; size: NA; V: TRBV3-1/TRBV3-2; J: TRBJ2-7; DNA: TGTGCCAGCAGCCAAGGCACAGTTAATCAGCAGTACTTC; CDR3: CASSQGTVNQQYF
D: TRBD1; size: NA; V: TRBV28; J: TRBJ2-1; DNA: TGTGCCAGCACCCAAGCCGGGACAGGGGGGCACAATGAGCAGTTCTTC; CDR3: CASTQAGTGGHNEQFF
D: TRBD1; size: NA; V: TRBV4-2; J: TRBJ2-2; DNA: TGTGCCAGCAGCCGAGGGGGCAACGAGGGGTACACCGGGGAGCTGTTTTTT; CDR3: CASSRGGNEGYTGELFF
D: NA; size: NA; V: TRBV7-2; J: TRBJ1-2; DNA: TGTGCCAGCAGCGTATACAGGGACCTCATCTATGGCTACACCTTC; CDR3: CASSVYRDLIYGYTF
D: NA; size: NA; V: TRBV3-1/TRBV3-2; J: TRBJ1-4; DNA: TGTGCCAGCAGCCAAGAAGGGGCGACAGGAGAATATGAAAAACTGTTTTTT; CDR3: CASSQEGATGEYEKLFF
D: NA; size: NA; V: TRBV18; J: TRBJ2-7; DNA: TGTGCCAGCTCACCTGGCTCAGGGGCCTACGAGCAGTACTTC; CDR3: CASSPGSGAYEQYF
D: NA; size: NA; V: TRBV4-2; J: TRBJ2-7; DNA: TGTGCCAGCAGCCAAGGTCGCGTCTCCTACGAGCAGTACTTC; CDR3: CASSQGRVSYEQYF
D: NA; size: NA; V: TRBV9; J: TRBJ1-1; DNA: TGTGCCAGCAGCGAGAAAAAAGACGGACCGAACACTGAAGCTTTCTTT; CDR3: CASSEKKDGPNTEAFF
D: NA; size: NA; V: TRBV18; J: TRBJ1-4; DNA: TGTGCCAGCTCCTCCACAGGAAAACTGTTTTTT; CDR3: CASSSTGKLFF
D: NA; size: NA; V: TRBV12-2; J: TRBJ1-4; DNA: TGTGCAAGTCGCTTCATGGGCGGGACAAATGAAAAACTGTTTTTT; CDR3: CASRFMGGTNEKLFF
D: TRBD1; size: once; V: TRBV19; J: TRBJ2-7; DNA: TGTGCCAGTCGGGACAGGGGAATACACGAGCAGTACTTC; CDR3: CASRDRGIHEQYF
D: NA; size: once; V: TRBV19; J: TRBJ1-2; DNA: TGTGCCAGTAGTATAGGGACGGTGGACGGCTACACCTTC; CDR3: CASSIGTVDGYTF